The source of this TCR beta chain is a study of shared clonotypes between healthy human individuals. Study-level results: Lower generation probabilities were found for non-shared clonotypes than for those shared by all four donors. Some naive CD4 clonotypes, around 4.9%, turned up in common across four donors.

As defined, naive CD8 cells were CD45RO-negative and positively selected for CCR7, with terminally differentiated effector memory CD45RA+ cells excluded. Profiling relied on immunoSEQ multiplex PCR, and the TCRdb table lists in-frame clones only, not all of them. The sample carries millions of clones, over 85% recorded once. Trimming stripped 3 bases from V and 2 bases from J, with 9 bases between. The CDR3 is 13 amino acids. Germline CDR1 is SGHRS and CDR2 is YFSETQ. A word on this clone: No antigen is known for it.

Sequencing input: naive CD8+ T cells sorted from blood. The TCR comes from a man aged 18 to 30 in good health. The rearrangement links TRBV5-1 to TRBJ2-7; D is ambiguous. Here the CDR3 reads CASSSVRPYEQYF. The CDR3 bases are TGCGCCAGCAGCTCGGTGCGTCCCTACGAGCAGTACTTC.